This T cell receptor (beta chain) was captured in a study of blood T cell repertoires in COVID-19. In the original analysis: Amplification of reference gene primers provided the estimated nucleated cell counts. Profiled with immunoSEQ multiplex PCR; TCRdb holds only in-frame clones, not every one. V, J and clone size reflect that table, while D and trimming were determined from the DNA. The data contain roughly 150,000 clones, around 83% of them singletons. As regards this clone: Mismatch with germline at one junction end may stem from a read error.

Germline V lookup: CDR1 MDHEN, CDR2 SYDVKM. CDR3 length: 13 amino acids. The chain is built from TRBV28 and TRBJ2-7, with 9 bases fitting TRBD1. The receptor was derived from a man in his 70s who had recovered from COVID-19. The source material was peripheral blood. The CDR3 sequence is CASSPPRQGVSHF. CDR3 nucleotide sequence: TGTGCCAGCAGTCCCCCCCGACAGGGGGTCTCTCACTTC. Full variable domain (rest looked up from reference TRBV28 and TRBJ2-7): DVKVTQSSRYLVKRTGEKVFLECVQDMDHENMFWYRQDPGLGLRLIYFSYDVKMKEKGDIPEGYSVSREKKERFSLILESASTNQTSMYLCASSPPRQGVSHFGPGTRLTVT.